The 31 T cell receptor beta chains below were found in one sample sequenced in a study of shared clonotypes between healthy human individuals (TCRdb year 2020). The library was generated by the immunoSEQ multiplex PCR assay. Sourced from immuneACCESS, this table was stored by TCRdb with only in-frame sequences that have V and J called. A share of the clones is absent; for the studies checked, an unresolved V gene accounts for under half, and the remainder has no known explanation. A total of millions of clones appear in this sample, approximately 94% of them only once. Roughly 0.14% of the sample is taken by the ten largest. The material sequenced was naive CD4+ T cells sorted from blood. Taken with the paper, the label for cell subset or site translates to: CD45RA+ positively selected. Every receptor here comes from a young man in good health.

The chain is built from TRBV5-1 and TRBJ2-7, with 10 bases that match TRBD1. The V segment lost 4 bases and the J segment 6 bases; nucleotides outside the gene matches: 10. CDR1 and CDR2 (germline): SGHRS, YFSETQ. CDR3 length: 15 amino acids. DNA of the CDR3: TGCGCCAGCAGCCCCTCGATTGGACAGGGGGGCGAGCAGTACTTC. Its translation is CASSPSIGQGGEQYF.

The V and J genes are TRBV4-2 and TRBJ2-1; 10 bases align to TRBD2. The germline CDR1 and CDR2 sequences are LGHNA and YNFKEQ. The V gene end was trimmed by 0 bases and the J gene end by 2 bases; junction bases not matched to a gene: 1. This CDR3 is built from 16 residues. The CDR3 is CASSQDTSGTYNEQFF. CDR3 bases: TGTGCCAGCAGCCAAGATACTAGCGGGACCTACAATGAGCAGTTCTTC.

The chain combines TRBV6-5 with TRBJ1-2; D is unresolved. The germline V and J ends were trimmed by 4 bases and 7 bases, with 16 bases remaining between them. From germline, CDR1 is MNHEY and CDR2 SVGAGI. This CDR3 has 14 residues. The CDR3 is CASSSWGGDGGYTF. CDR3 nucleotides: TGTGCCAGCAGTTCATGGGGAGGTGACGGTGGCTACACCTTC.

The gene calls are TRBV7-8 and TRBJ2-1; TRBD2 matches 14 bases. Per the germline V gene, CDR1 is SGHVS and CDR2 is FQNEAQ. CDR3 length equals 18 residues. The trim removed 5 bases at V and 10 bases at J, leaving 16 bases unmatched. The CDR3 nucleotides read TGTGCCAGCAGCCGCCTTTCCGAGGGACTAGCGGGAGTCTGGGAGCAGTTCTTC. Protein sequence: CASSRLSEGLAGVWEQFF.

The CDR3 here is CASSQEWDSFNSPLHF. Written as DNA, the CDR3 is TGTGCCAGCAGCCAAGAATGGGACAGTTTTAATTCACCCCTCCACTTT. The gene calls are TRBV4-2 and TRBJ1-6, with TRBD1 matching over 7 bases. Germline V gene sequence: CDR1 LGHNA, CDR2 YNFKEQ. The ends lost 0 bases at V and 6 bases at J; junction bases unmatched: 5. The CDR3 has 16 amino acids.

The V call is TRBV30, the J call TRBJ2-6; 13 positions agree with TRBD2. Germline CDR1 is GTSNPN and CDR2 is SVGIG (reference sequence). This CDR3 comprises 19 residues. The junction had 10 bases not matched to a gene; V was cut back by 2 bases and J by 3 bases. CDR3 coding DNA: TGTGCCTGGAGTTTCCCTGGACTAGCGGGAGTAGATGGGGCCAACGTCCTGACTTTC. Translating gives CAWSFPGLAGVDGANVLTF.

This clone was seen more than once but under ten times. CDR3 region: CASSHPVSGANVLTF. CDR3 DNA sequence: TGTGCCAGTAGCCATCCTGTATCAGGGGCCAACGTCCTGACTTTC. This sequence joins TRBV19 and TRBJ2-6; D gene ambiguous. The V gene's germline CDR1 is LNHDA and CDR2 SQIVND (reference sequence). This CDR3 has 15 amino acids. The V end lost 6 bases, the J end lost 4 bases, and 13 bases lay between the germline ends. The whole variable domain, filled in from reference TRBV19 and TRBJ2-6, reads DGGITQSPKYLFRKEGQNVTLSCEQNLNHDAMYWYRQDPGQGLRLIYYSQIVNDFQKGDIAEGYSVSREKKESFPLTVTSAQKNPTAFYLCASSHPVSGANVLTFGAGSRLTVL.

V and J are TRBV7-9 and TRBJ2-3; D might be TRBD1 (5 bases). The CDR3 sequence is 15 residues long. V lost 1 base, J lost 1 base, and 9 bases lay in between. The germline CDR1 and CDR2 sequences are SEHNR and FQNEAQ (reference sequence). The CDR3, as DNA: TGTGCCAGCAGCTTAGAGGACAAGGGCACAGATACGCAGTATTTT. It encodes CASSLEDKGTDTQYF. The full variable domain, completed using reference TRBV7-9 and TRBJ2-3, is DTGVSQNPRHKITKRGQNVTFRCDPISEHNRLYWYRQTLGQGPEFLTYFQNEAQLEKSRLLSDRFSAERPKGSFSTLEIQRTEQGDSAMYLCASSLEDKGTDTQYFGPGTRLTVL.

As for this clone: The sample holds other DNA sequences that translate to the same CDR3. The CDR3 nucleotides are TGTGCCATCAGACCACAGGTCTCTGGAAACACCATATATTTT. It encodes CAIRPQVSGNTIYF. The chain is built from TRBV10-3 and TRBJ1-3, with a weak D call TRBD1 (5 bases). V was shortened by 6 bases and J by 0 bases, with 9 bases between the two germline ends. This CDR3 is 14 amino acids long. Germline CDR1 is ENHRY and CDR2 is SYGVKD.

V and J are TRBV6-4 and TRBJ2-7; unclear D gene. There are 13 residues in the CDR3. Between the trimmed V and J ends, which lost 0 bases and 4 bases, there was a span of 7 bases. CDR1 and CDR2 (germline): MRHNA, SNTAGT. CDR3 residues: CASSDSPGYEQYF. The CDR3 region has the DNA TGTGCCAGCAGTGACTCGCCGGGTTACGAGCAGTACTTC.

This chain links TRBV10-3 with TRBJ2-7; D may be TRBD1 or TRBD2 (5 bases each). Germline values: CDR1 ENHRY, CDR2 SYGVKD. V was clipped by 3 bases and J by 5 bases, with 20 bases between them. This CDR3 region has 16 residues. The DNA of the CDR3 is TGTGCCATCAGTGAACACTCGGGGCTGCAGGGTGACGAGCAGTACTTC. Its protein product is CAISEHSGLQGDEQYF.

A remark on this clone: The same CDR3 also results from other DNA sequences found in this sample. The rearrangement links TRBV7-2 to TRBJ2-3, with TRBD2 matching 7 bases. Germline assignment: CDR1 SGHTA and CDR2 FQGNSA. V gave up 1 base and J gave up 4 bases; unmatched junction bases: 5. The CDR3 covers 15 residues. The CDR3 DNA reads TGTGCCAGCAGCTTAGACGGCGGGAGACCAGATACGCAGTATTTT. Amino acid sequence: CASSLDGGRPDTQYF.

The CDR3 reads CASSEVGGQAFF. CDR3 DNA sequence: TGTGCCAGCAGTGAAGTCGGGGGGCAAGCTTTCTTT. The chain carries TRBV13 and TRBJ1-1; possibly TRBD1 for D (6 bases). The V gene lost 6 bases and the J gene lost 9 bases, with 14 bases spanning the gap. CDR3 length: 12 amino acids. The germline V gene encodes CDR1 PRHDT and CDR2 FYEKMQ (reference sequence).

The chain recombines TRBV6-1 with TRBJ2-3; TRBD1 agrees at 7 bases. CDR1 MNHNS and CDR2 SASEGT come from the germline V gene. CDR3 length equals 15 residues. The ends lost 7 bases at V and 2 bases at J; junction bases unmatched: 9. CDR3 amino acids: CASKKGQTFTDTQYF. The DNA of the CDR3 is TGTGCCAGCAAGAAGGGACAGACTTTCACAGATACGCAGTATTTT.

For this clone: The same CDR3 can be traced to other DNA sequences in this sample. The J gene is TRBJ2-3, the V gene TRBV7-2, with 8 bases matching TRBD2. The V gene's germline CDR1 is SGHTA and CDR2 FQGNSA. CDR3 length equals 15 residues. V was clipped by 5 bases and J by 1 base; unmatched bases: 5. CDR3 in amino acids: CASSASGGGTDTQYF. DNA of the CDR3: TGTGCCAGCAGCGCGAGCGGGGGCGGCACAGATACGCAGTATTTT.

This clone was observed once. The chain combines TRBV7-8 with TRBJ2-1, with 11 bases fitting TRBD1. The CDR3 length is 18 residues. Germline V gene data show CDR1 as SGHVS and CDR2 as FQNEAQ. The J segment lost 10 bases and the V segment lost 0 bases, leaving 14 bases of the junction unmatched. The CDR3 bases are TGTGCCAGCAGCTTAGCGATGTACAGGACAGGGGGCTATGGGGAGCAGTTCTTC. This codes for CASSLAMYRTGGYGEQFF.

CDR3 DNA: TGTGCCAGCGAGGCGGGTCTGATTTCCTACAATGAGCAGTTCTTC. This sequence encodes CASEAGLISYNEQFF. The chain recombines TRBV7-8 with TRBJ2-1, with D perhaps matching TRBD2 (5 bases). This CDR3 comprises 15 residues. The V end was cut by 8 bases, the J end by 1 base, with 15 bases between. The germline V gene encodes CDR1 SGHVS and CDR2 FQNEAQ.

The chain uses TRBV5-4 and TRBJ1-4, with TRBD1 matching 11 bases. This CDR3 has 16 residues. The germline V gene encodes CDR1 SGHNT and CDR2 YYREEE (reference sequence). V was pared by 4 bases and J by 5 bases, with 7 bases of the junction left unmatched. Here the CDR3 DNA reads TGTGCCAGCAGCAGAGGAGGGACAGGGGGAAATGAAAAACTGTTTTTT. This encodes CASSRGGTGGNEKLFF.

The chain links TRBV28 to TRBJ2-1; D is possibly TRBD2 (6 bases). V dropped 7 bases and J dropped 8 bases, with 9 bases sitting between them. Germline CDR1 is MDHEN and CDR2 is SYDVKM. The CDR3 loop spans 11 amino acids. CDR3 sequence (DNA): TGTGCCAGCATGGGGGAGGATGAGCAGTTCTTC. Residues: CASMGEDEQFF.

As regards this clone: Other DNA sequences from this sample encode an identical CDR3 as well. The chain is built from TRBV4-1 and TRBJ2-7, with 10 bases matching TRBD2. The CDR3 is 15 residues long. Germline V lookup: CDR1 MGHRA, CDR2 YSYEKL. The V segment lost 4 bases and the J segment 1 base; nucleotides outside the gene matches: 4. The CDR3 DNA follows: TGCGCCAGCAGCCGGCTAGCGGGAGATTCCTACGAGCAGTACTTC. Translation: CASSRLAGDSYEQYF.

The chain uses TRBV18 and TRBJ2-2; D call uncertain. Germline-derived CDR1 and CDR2 are KGHSH and LQKENI. The CDR3 covers 14 residues. V shed 2 bases and J shed 4 bases, with 8 bases lying between them. In nucleotides, the CDR3 is TGTGCCAGCTCACCAGGGATAAGCACCGGGGAGCTGTTTTTT. Protein: CASSPGISTGELFF.

The V and J genes are TRBV5-4 and TRBJ1-4, with 9 bases aligning to TRBD1. The CDR3 length is 15 residues. The junction had 9 bases not matched to a gene; V was cut back by 4 bases and J by 8 bases. Germline values: CDR1 SGHNT, CDR2 YYREEE (reference sequence). The CDR3 region is CASSPGTGGWEKLFF. Here the CDR3 DNA reads TGTGCCAGCAGCCCTGGAACAGGGGGCTGGGAAAAACTGTTTTTT. The full variable domain, its missing parts supplied by reference TRBV5-4 and TRBJ1-4, is ETGVTQSPTHLIKTRGQQVTLRCSSQSGHNTVSWYQQALGQGPQFIFQYYREEENGRGNFPPRFSGLQFPNYSSELNVNALELDDSALYLCASSPGTGGWEKLFFGSGTQLSVL.

V and J are TRBV6-6 and TRBJ2-7, with TRBD2 as a possible D gene (6 bases). Germline V gene data show CDR1 as MNHNY and CDR2 as SVGAGI (reference sequence). V shed 2 bases and J shed 3 bases, with 11 bases lying between them. The CDR3 spans 14 residues. CDR3 in amino acids: CASSYRTTGYEQYF. The CDR3 nucleotides read TGTGCCAGCAGTTACCGGACTACAGGCTACGAGCAGTACTTC.

V is TRBV27 and J is TRBJ2-7; D is perhaps TRBD2 (6 bases). The CDR3 covers 13 residues. The V gene lost 4 bases and the J gene lost 4 bases, with 11 bases spanning the gap. Looked up from germline, CDR1 is MNHEY and CDR2 is SMNVEV (reference sequence). CDR3 DNA: TGTGCCAGCAGTTCGGGACTTTTTTACGAGCAGTACTTC. As protein: CASSSGLFYEQYF.

V gene TRBV18 combines with J gene TRBJ1-1; D ambiguous. CDR1 and CDR2 from the germline V gene are KGHSH and LQKENI. The CDR3 extends over 14 amino acids. Trimming pared 2 bases from V and 7 bases from J, leaving 14 bases between. The CDR3 bases are TGTGCCAGCTCACCAGCCGCCGTATTCTATGAAGCTTTCTTT. Amino acid sequence: CASSPAAVFYEAFF.

The chain couples TRBV2 to TRBJ1-5; no definite D call. The CDR3 runs 13 residues. In germline, CDR1 is SNHLY, CDR2 FYNNEI. The V end lost 5 bases, the J end lost 4 bases, and 9 bases lay between the germline ends. CDR3 in amino acids: CASSLILNQPQHF. The DNA for the CDR3 is TGTGCCAGCAGTCTAATTCTAAATCAGCCCCAGCATTTT.

The V and J genes are TRBV5-1 and TRBJ2-1, with 12 bases fitting TRBD2. Trimming at V came to 3 bases and at J to 7 bases, leaving 2 bases not matched to a gene. The CDR3 is 14 residues long. CDR1 is SGHRS and CDR2 is YFSETQ in the germline V gene. This chain's CDR3 is CASSYLAGGNEQFF. The CDR3 coding sequence is TGCGCCAGCAGCTACCTAGCGGGAGGGAATGAGCAGTTCTTC.

On this clone itself: It is unclear where the CDR3 begins or ends on the DNA, so no DNA is shown, and the CDR3 is as TCRdb lists it. This chain connects TRBV6-5 to TRBJ2-2. CDR1 and CDR2 from the germline V gene are MNHEY and SVGAGI. Both ends counted, the CDR3 spans 12 residues. CDR3 sequence: CASSSSGRELFF.

The chain combines TRBV7-2 with TRBJ1-1; D call uncertain. With 5 bases removed from V and 1 base from J, the gap between germline ends came to 8 bases. The CDR3 is 13 residues long. Per germline, CDR1 SGHTA and CDR2 FQGNSA. CDR3 nucleotides: TGTGCCAGCAGCGTCGGACCGAACACTGAAGCTTTCTTT. Translated: CASSVGPNTEAFF.

The chain carries TRBV30 and TRBJ1-6; TRBD1 is a possible D gene (6 bases). The V and J ends lost 0 bases and 6 bases respectively, with 21 bases between them. The germline V gene encodes CDR1 GTSNPN and CDR2 SVGIG (reference sequence). CDR3 length: 18 amino acids. Here the CDR3 reads CAWSVRRKSGAINSPLHF. The CDR3 DNA reads TGTGCCTGGAGTGTAAGGCGGAAATCGGGGGCGATTAATTCACCCCTCCACTTT.

This rearrangement joins TRBV14 to TRBJ2-3, with TRBD1 identical over 7 bases. Germline V lookup: CDR1 SGHDN, CDR2 FVKESK. The ends lost 2 bases at V and 3 bases at J; junction bases unmatched: 5. The CDR3 sequence is 15 residues long. The chain's CDR3 is CASSQLTGKTDTQYF. CDR3 nucleotides: TGTGCCAGCAGCCAACTGACAGGGAAAACAGATACGCAGTATTTT.